This TCR beta chain was recorded in a study of blood T cell repertoires in COVID-19. Study background: Specimens from acute and convalescent COVID-19 originated in the United States, Italy and Spain. T cells, B-cell-depleted T cells, or PBMCs provided the cDNA or gDNA that served as material.

Cohort 3 donors counted as recovered after two negative PCRs, clearance, or resolved symptoms. Original processing notes: Amplification with reference gene primers provided the estimates of nucleated cell counts. TCRdb keeps only in-frame clones here, not all; method: immunoSEQ multiplex PCR. From that table come the V and J calls and clone size; the DNA was used to work out D and trimming. The sample lists 200,000 or so clones; about 80% were seen once. The CDR3 spans 14 residues. CDR1 is ENHRY and CDR2 is SYGVKD in the germline V gene. V was clipped by 2 bases and J by 4 bases, with 12 bases between them.

V gene TRBV10-3 combines with J gene TRBJ2-7, with D possibly TRBD1 on 6 matching bases. Specimen: PBMCs or T cells enriched from blood (not recorded which). This TCR was recovered from a man between 40 and 49 years old who had recovered from COVID-19. The CDR3 sequence is CAISETGSGYEQYF. In nucleotides, the CDR3 is TGTGCCATCAGTGAGACAGGGTCAGGGTACGAGCAGTACTTC.